This TCR beta chain was sequenced during a study of OX40 agonist ivuxolimab in advanced cancers. Study-level information: Three patients got partial responses; one had hepatocellular carcinoma and two had cutaneous melanoma. Study findings and constraints: It was not determined which antigens were specifically recognized by the peripheral T cells that had undergone clonal expansion. Among the lowest levels of clonal expansion were found in partial responders at 0.1-3.0 mg/kg.

V lost 5 bases and J lost 4, with 8 bases in between. Germline loops: CDR1 SGHTA, CDR2 FQGTGA. The CDR3 spans 13 residues. The table came from immunoSEQ multiplex PCR; TCRdb's copy has only in-frame clones and leaves some out. The table has about 76,000 clones, roughly nine tenths seen once. Concerning this clone: The antigen remains unidentified.

This chain joins TRBV7-3 and TRBJ2-2; D perhaps matches TRBD2 (5 bases). Specimen: CD4+ or CD8+ T cells sorted from blood, collected in a trial of the OX40 agonist ivuxolimab. The clonotype comes from an adult with an advanced solid tumor such as melanoma, head and neck, liver or kidney cancer. CDR3 loop: CASSRGRTGELFF. The CDR3 DNA reads as TGTGCCAGCAGCCGAGGGCGCACCGGGGAGCTGTTTTTT.